This T cell receptor (beta chain) is from a study of cytomegalovirus exposure and HLA in healthy donors. Study conclusions and caveats: Later analysis identified several of the most significant clusters that appeared linked to common viral pathogens. In vitro checks showed that a few CMV-associated chains really do target CMV antigens.

The CDR3 has 14 residues. In germline, CDR1 is SGHRS, CDR2 YFSETQ. V was pared by 0 bases and J by 2 bases, with 7 bases between. The PCR employed 60 Vbeta primers together with 13 Jbeta primers. Clones were sequenced by immunoSEQ multiplex PCR, and TCRdb holds only the in-frame ones, with some missing. This sample has some 130,000 clones, with over 70% found just once. Comments on this clone: As yet, its antigen is unknown.

The sequencing input was PBMCs. The origin of this receptor is a man aged 30-40 years in good health and CMV-seronegative. The genes are TRBV5-1 and TRBJ2-3, with D possibly being TRBD2 (5 bases). The CDR3 reads CASSLAGDTDTQYF. DNA of the CDR3: TGCGCCAGCAGCTTGGCCGGGGACACAGATACGCAGTATTTT.